A selection of T cell receptor beta chains follows, all from one sample in a study of shared clonotypes between healthy human individuals. Clones were read by immunoSEQ multiplex PCR, and TCRdb kept only the in-frame ones, dropping some. This repertoire shows under 2.5 million clones, roughly 90% found once; its top ten account for 0.37%. Source material: naive CD4+ T cells from PBMCs. The receptor set was obtained from a man younger than 35 in good health. Some clones in this sample may be carry-over from other donors' samples. Both conserved end residues are part of each CDR3. The order of the fields is V gene, D gene, J gene, clone size, CDR3 DNA, CDR3 protein. A D gene is named only where the DNA matches it firmly. A row's size may be missing; if present it is once, few, many or a size class.

TRBV19	-	TRBJ2-7	-	TGTGCCAGTAGCTCCCGATCCTACGAGCAGTACTTC	CASSSRSYEQYF
TRBV2	-	TRBJ2-1	-	TGTGCCAGCGAGGTTCGGCAGACAGCCAATGAGCAGTTCTTC	CASEVRQTANEQFF
TRBV7-2	TRBD2	TRBJ2-1	-	TGTGCCAGCAGCTCAGCGGGGTCCTACAATGAGCAGTTCTTC	CASSSAGSYNEQFF
TRBV9	TRBD1	TRBJ2-1	-	TGTGCCAGCAGCCTTTTTTGGACAGGTACAGGGGAGCAGTTCTTC	CASSLFWTGTGEQFF
TRBV9	TRBD1	TRBJ2-1	-	TGTGCCAGCAGCGCAAGACAGGGGGCCCATGAGCAGTTCTTC	CASSARQGAHEQFF
TRBV6-4	-	TRBJ1-1	few	TGTGCCAGCAGCAGACAGATGAACACTGAAGCTTTCTTT	CASSRQMNTEAFF
TRBV6-4	-	TRBJ2-3	-	TGTGCCAGCAGTCCCGGGGCCGGGGATACGCAGTATTTT	CASSPGAGDTQYF
TRBV4-1	TRBD2	TRBJ2-1	-	TGCGCCAGCAGCCAAGATCGTGGGGGACTAGCCGGGAATGAGCAGTTCTTC	CASSQDRGGLAGNEQFF
TRBV6-5	TRBD1	TRBJ2-7	-	TGTGCCAGCAGTTACTCGGGACAGGGGCACTACGAGCAGTACTTC	CASSYSGQGHYEQYF
TRBV25-1	-	TRBJ1-2	once	TGTGCCAGCAGTGAGGGGCAGGGGCTATGGTATGGCTACACCTTC	CASSEGQGLWYGYTF
TRBV5-1	TRBD2	TRBJ2-3	-	TGCGCCAGCAGTGTGGGAGGGCCTGCAGATACGCAGTATTTT	CASSVGGPADTQYF
TRBV5-1	-	TRBJ2-3	-	TGCGCCAGCAAAAGGACGGTCACAGATACGCAGTATTTT	CASKRTVTDTQYF
TRBV27	-	TRBJ2-5	-	TGTGCCAGCAGTTTATCGGGGTATCAAGAGACCCAGTACTTC	CASSLSGYQETQYF
TRBV9	TRBD2	TRBJ2-4	-	TGTGCCAGCAGCGTAGCTGCGGGAGGCGGGTCCAAAAACATTCAGTACTTC	CASSVAAGGGSKNIQYF
TRBV10-3	TRBD2	TRBJ2-7	-	TGTGCCACCTGGACAATGAAGCGGGAGTTAGACTACGAGCAGTACTTC	CATWTMKRELDYEQYF
TRBV7-6	TRBD2	TRBJ2-1	-	TGTGCCAGCAGCTTAGCGGGGCGGGAGCTGCTAAATGAGCAGTTCTTC	CASSLAGRELLNEQFF
TRBV4-2	-	TRBJ2-3	once	TGTGCCAGCAGCCCCCGAAGTAAGGGGACAGATACGCAGTATTTT	CASSPRSKGTDTQYF
TRBV28	-	TRBJ1-2	-	TGTGCCAGCACCGTCGGCGGTCGTCTAGACTATGGCTACACCTTC	CASTVGGRLDYGYTF
TRBV6-5	-	TRBJ2-7	-	TGTGCCAGCAGTTACGGCACAGGGAAATACGAGCAGTACTTC	CASSYGTGKYEQYF
TRBV6-5	-	TRBJ1-2	-	TGTGCCAGCAGGACAGGAAATGACCTATGGGGCTACACCTTC	CASRTGNDLWGYTF
TRBV20-1	-	TRBJ2-1	-	TGCAGTGCTAGCCCAGGGGATGAGCAGTTCTTC	CSASPGDEQFF
TRBV5-4	-	TRBJ2-2	-	TGTGCCAGCAGCTTGTCCGGCTCGAGAACGAACACCGGGGAGCTGTTTTTT	CASSLSGSRTNTGELFF
TRBV5-4	-	TRBJ1-2	few	TGTGCCAGCAGCCTGGACAGCCTCTATGGCTACACCTTC	CASSLDSLYGYTF
TRBV7-9	-	TRBJ2-1	few	TGTGCCAGCAGCTCCACTTTTATTGAGCAGTTCTTC	CASSSTFIEQFF
TRBV2	-	TRBJ2-7	-	TGTGCCAGCAGCGGACAGCTCATTACCTACGAGCAGTACTTC	CASSGQLITYEQYF
TRBV7-2	-	TRBJ1-2	-	TGTGCCAGCAGACAAACCCCGGGGGGGACTCGGGGCTACACCTTC	CASRQTPGGTRGYTF
TRBV5-1	-	TRBJ1-2	-	TGCGCCAGCAGCTTGGCCCTTACTCTAGGAGGGGCCACCTTC	CASSLALTLGGATF
TRBV7-2	TRBD2	TRBJ2-7	-	TGTGCCAGCAGCTTAGGGCTAGCGGGCTACGAGCAGTACTTC	CASSLGLAGYEQYF
TRBV5-1	TRBD2	TRBJ2-6	-	TGCGCCAGCAGCCGGGAGGGGGACCCTGGGGCCAACGTCCTGACTTTC	CASSREGDPGANVLTF
TRBV30	-	TRBJ2-5	-	TGTGCCTGGAGTACGGAGACCCAGTACTTC	CAWSTETQYF
TRBV5-6	-	TRBJ2-4	-	TGTGCCAGCAGCTTGGATGCAGGGACAAACCTAGCCAAAAACATTCAGTACTTC	CASSLDAGTNLAKNIQYF
TRBV28	-	TRBJ2-7	-	TGTGCCAGCAGTTTAGCCAGGGACCTCTACGAGCAGTACTTC	CASSLARDLYEQYF
TRBV5-4	-	TRBJ1-2	-	TGTGCCAGCAGCTGGTCTGGTTTCCTGTCCAACTATGGCTACACCTTC	CASSWSGFLSNYGYTF
TRBV11-2	TRBD2	TRBJ2-3	-	TGTGCCAGCAGCTTTATGGGCGGGAGTAAAACAGATACGCAGTATTTT	CASSFMGGSKTDTQYF
TRBV6-1	-	TRBJ1-2	-	TGTGCCAGCACCCCTCCCTCCACCGGCTACACCTTC	CASTPPSTGYTF
TRBV5-1	-	TRBJ1-2	-	TGCGCCAGCAGCGTACGGGAAAACTATGGCTACACCTTC	CASSVRENYGYTF
TRBV7-9	-	TRBJ2-1	-	TGTGCCAGCAGCTTGGAAGGTGGGGGAGAGCAGTTCTTC	CASSLEGGGEQFF